A single sample gave rise to the 21 T cell receptor beta chains below, sequenced in a study of human T cells and chemical hapten exposure. The time point is: healthy volunteer bleed at 6 weeks. Unfractionated whole blood yielded total RNA. One entry per CDR3 protein results from TCRdb running MiXCR on the RACE reads. Counted here are 65,000 or so distinct CDR3 sequences, around 6.3% occurring once; the ten biggest clones make up 3% to 3.5%. The specimen was whole blood. The receptors come from a female donor in good health. Some clones in this sample may be carry-over from other donors' samples.

The table lists this clonotype with many counts. The J gene is TRBJ1-2, the V gene TRBV30; 8 bases fit TRBD1. V dropped 3 bases and J dropped 4; count of bases not matched to a gene: 7. Per germline, CDR1 GTSNPN and CDR2 SVGIG (reference sequence). The length of the CDR3 is 14 residues. CDR3 sequence: CAWSVRGLVYGYTF. The CDR3 bases are TGTGCCTGGAGCGTCAGGGGGCTAGTCTATGGCTACACCTTC. The whole variable domain, remainder taken from reference TRBV30 and TRBJ1-2, is SQTIHQWPATLVQPVGSPLSLECTVEGTSNPNLYWYRQAAGRGLQLLFYSVGIGQISSEVPQNLSASRPQDRQFILSSKKLLLSDSGFYLCAWSVRGLVYGYTFGSGTRLTVV.

This clonotype was recorded at least ten times. This chain joins TRBV12-5 and TRBJ2-3, with 9 bases identical to TRBD1. CDR1 is LGHNT and CDR2 is FRNRAP in the germline V gene. CDR3 length equals 15 residues. V shed 4 bases and J 1 base; nucleotides not matched to a gene: 3. CDR3 nucleotides: TGTGCTAGTGGTTCAGGGACAGGGCGCACAGATACGCAGTATTTT. Translating it yields CASGSGTGRTDTQYF.

This clonotype was counted only a few times. The chain combines TRBV15 with TRBJ1-3; TRBD1 aligns across 7 bases. CDR1 LNHNV and CDR2 YYDKDF come from the germline V gene (reference sequence). Trimming at V came to 2 bases and at J to 2 bases, leaving 3 bases not matched to a gene. This CDR3 spans 15 amino acids. The CDR3 bases are TGTGCCACCAGCAGAACCGGGACAGCTGGAAACACCATATATTTT. Its translation: CATSRTGTAGNTIYF. Full variable domain (missing parts from reference TRBV15 and TRBJ1-3): DAMVIQNPRYQVTQFGKPVTLSCSQTLNHNVMYWYQQKSSQAPKLLFHYYDKDFNNEADTPDNFQSRRPNTSFCFLDIRSPGLGDTAMYLCATSRTGTAGNTIYFGEGSWLTVV.

This clonotype has ten or more counts. The chain recombines TRBV2 with TRBJ1-2; tentative D call: TRBD1 (5 bases). Trimming left V 6 bases short and J 7 bases short, with 18 bases between. Germline V gives CDR1 SNHLY, CDR2 FYNNEI. The CDR3 length is 14 residues. The CDR3 coding sequence is TGTGCCAGCAGCCGGGGACCCCAAGCGCTTGGCTACACCTTC. Its protein is CASSRGPQALGYTF.

In its sample, this clonotype was seen many times. The genes are TRBV29-1 and TRBJ2-3, with 10 bases fitting TRBD1. Germline V gene lookup returns CDR1 SQVTM and CDR2 ANQGSEA. The CDR3 runs to 14 residues. V lost 7 bases and J lost 1; bases outside the gene matches: 5. In nucleotides, the CDR3 is TGCAGCGCCCCTGGGACAGGGGGCACAGATACGCAGTATTTT. Amino acid sequence: CSAPGTGGTDTQYF.

The V and J genes are TRBV6-2 or TRBV6-3 and TRBJ1-1; D ambiguous. This CDR3 spans 15 amino acids. Trimming removed 6 bases from V and 5 bases from J, with 19 bases in between. Germline loops: CDR1 MNHEY, CDR2 SVGEGT. CDR3 in amino acids: CASSLMRVGRTEAFF. The DNA for the CDR3 is TGTGCCAGCAGCTTGATGAGGGTAGGTAGGACTGAAGCTTTCTTT.

This clonotype came up many times. This chain uses TRBV7-8 with TRBJ2-5; no reliable D call. Trimming stripped 1 base from V and 3 bases from J, with 3 bases between. CDR1 is SGHVS and CDR2 is FQNEAQ in the germline V gene. CDR3 length: 12 residues. CDR3 in DNA: TGTGCCAGCAGCTTAGGGGAAGAGACCCAGTACTTC. Protein product: CASSLGEETQYF.

J is TRBJ2-1 and V is TRBV7-2, with D unclear. CDR3 size: 16 residues. V was pared by 2 bases and J by 4 bases, with 15 bases between. Germline V lookup: CDR1 SGHTA, CDR2 FQGNSA. CDR3 in amino acids: CASSLIFVVGYNEQFF. The CDR3 nucleotides read TGTGCCAGCAGCTTAATTTTCGTGGTCGGGTACAATGAGCAGTTCTTC.

There are many counts of this clonotype. The chain combines TRBV7-9 with TRBJ1-6, with D unclear. The CDR3 runs 18 residues. Trimming took 6 bases from V and 10 from J, leaving 28 bases between them. Germline V CDR1 and CDR2: SEHNR, FQNEAQ (reference sequence). In DNA, the CDR3 is TGTGCCAGCAGTCCCTCAGCGCGTCTGAGTCGATCGGAGTCACCCCTCCACTTT. Translating gives CASSPSARLSRSESPLHF.

This clonotype was found a few times. The V and J genes are TRBV2 and TRBJ2-5, with TRBD2 matching 7 bases. Germline V lookup: CDR1 SNHLY, CDR2 FYNNEI. Trimming cost V 7 bases and J 5 bases; bases outside gene matches: 10. The CDR3 extends over 14 amino acids. In nucleotides, the CDR3 is TGTGCCAGCATTGGAACTAGCGAGAGCGAGACCCAGTACTTC. Its translation: CASIGTSESETQYF.

This clonotype has just a few counts. This rearrangement joins TRBV6-6 to TRBJ2-7, with 7 bases identical to TRBD2. The trim removed 0 bases at V and 1 base at J, leaving 3 bases unmatched. The CDR3 runs to 15 residues. CDR1 and CDR2 from the germline V gene are MNHNY and SVGAGI (reference sequence). The CDR3: CASSYSLAASYEQYF. The CDR3 coding sequence is TGTGCCAGCAGTTACTCGCTAGCGGCATCCTACGAGCAGTACTTC.

This clonotype was observed many times. The chain joins TRBV29-1 to TRBJ2-2; D unresolved. Germline CDR1 is SQVTM and CDR2 is ANQGSEA. The CDR3 sequence is 12 residues long. CDR3 bases: TGCGGCTACAGAGGGAACACCGGGGAGCTGTTTTTT. Protein product: CGYRGNTGELFF.

This clonotype occurred many times. The gene calls are TRBV2 and TRBJ2-1; no clear D gene. In germline, CDR1 is SNHLY, CDR2 FYNNEI. V was pared by 1 base and J by 6 bases, with 10 bases between. The length of the CDR3 is 14 residues. The CDR3 DNA is TGTGCCAGCAGTGAAGGTCACAACCCCAATGAGCAGTTCTTC. It is translated as CASSEGHNPNEQFF.

The gene calls are TRBV2 and TRBJ2-7, with 7 bases matching TRBD2. The germline V gene has CDR1 SNHLY and CDR2 FYNNEI. V was clipped by 6 bases and J by 4 bases; unmatched bases: 12. The CDR3 spans 15 residues. CDR3 sequence (DNA): TGTGCCAGCAGGCAAGGACTCCAAGCGGGGTACGAGCAGTACTTC. This codes for CASRQGLQAGYEQYF.

The chain has TRBV5-1 and TRBJ1-1, with no clear D. V dropped 2 bases and J dropped 7 bases, with 6 bases sitting between them. The CDR3 has 11 amino acids. Germline V gives CDR1 SGHRS, CDR2 YFSETQ. CDR3 region: CASSFTLEAFF. DNA of the CDR3: TGCGCCAGCAGCTTCACCCTTGAAGCTTTCTTT.

The J gene is TRBJ1-6, the V gene TRBV27, with no clear D. Germline V gene lookup returns CDR1 MNHEY and CDR2 SMNVEV (reference sequence). The CDR3 loop spans 14 amino acids. The V end lost 6 bases, the J end lost 5 bases, and 11 bases lay between the germline ends. The CDR3 DNA sequence: TGTGCCAGCAGGCACGGGGTGAATAATTCACCCCTCCACTTT. Protein sequence: CASRHGVNNSPLHF.

This clonotype appeared many times. The chain employs TRBV12-3 or TRBV12-4 and TRBJ2-1; 11 bases align to TRBD2. V shed 5 bases and J 1 base; nucleotides not matched to a gene: 7. The CDR3 covers 17 residues. DNA for the CDR3: TGTGCCAGCAGTCCCTATAGCGGGAGGGCTTCCTACAATGAGCAGTTCTTC. Encoded protein: CASSPYSGRASYNEQFF.

The table lists this clonotype with many counts. This sequence joins TRBV28 and TRBJ1-2, with TRBD1 identical over 8 bases. CDR3 length equals 14 residues. Germline trimming cut 7 bases from V and 8 bases from J; bases unmatched to any gene: 12. In germline, CDR1 is MDHEN, CDR2 SYDVKM. The CDR3: CASTTGGSAFGYTF. The DNA of the CDR3 is TGTGCCAGCACCACAGGGGGTTCTGCCTTCGGCTACACCTTC.

This clonotype was observed at least ten times. J is TRBJ2-1 and V is TRBV11-2, with D perhaps matching TRBD1 (5 bases). With 5 bases removed from V and 7 bases from J, the gap between germline ends came to 15 bases. Per the germline V gene, CDR1 is SGHAT and CDR2 is FQNNGV. The CDR3 spans 14 residues. The CDR3: CASSLTPDRNEQFF. The DNA for the CDR3 is TGTGCCAGCAGCCTCACCCCAGACAGAAATGAGCAGTTCTTC.

This clonotype has more than one count but fewer than ten. The chain employs TRBV4-2 and TRBJ1-5, with a tentative D call TRBD1 (5 bases). V lost 0 bases, J lost 7 bases, and 13 bases lay in between. The CDR3 runs 15 residues. Per germline, CDR1 LGHNA and CDR2 YNFKEQ. For the CDR3, the DNA is TGTGCCAGCAGCCAAGAATCCGGGGCTGAGCAGCCCCAGCATTTT. Its translation is CASSQESGAEQPQHF.

This chain uses TRBV29-1 with TRBJ1-1, with D uncertain. Germline V gene sequence: CDR1 SQVTM, CDR2 ANQGSEA. The CDR3 runs to 14 residues. Trimming left V 1 base short and J 4 bases short, with 13 bases between. DNA of the CDR3: TGCAGCGTTGAAGGACCGGGCCTTAGCACTGAAGCTTTCTTT. The encoded protein is CSVEGPGLSTEAFF.